This TCR delta chain was recorded in a study of Vδ1+ human thymocytes. Germline V gene data show CDR1 as TSWWSYY and CDR2 as QGS. The CDR3 extends over 20 amino acids. With 1 base clipped from V and 3 bases from J, the junction kept 19 bases outside the gene matches. Study findings and constraints: Approximately 20% of thymic delta-chain sequences were Vdelta2, with few Vdelta3, unlike blood Vdelta1+ controls. TRG sequences recurred across donors, whereas TRD sequences stayed essentially private. Thymic TRG and TRD repertoires appeared highly polyclonal, with Gaussian CDR3 length distributions.

Worth noting for this clone: Antigen specificity is unknown.

Between roughly 98% and 99.6% of sorted thymocytes were Vdelta1+. The template was reverse-transcribed extracted RNA. The CDR3 regions were amplified by multiplex PCR from V-gene primers to a constant-region primer. TCRdb re-called the multiplex PCR reads through CATT. Here the sample spans some 55,000 delta-chain clones, about a sixth being singletons. Sequencing was carried out using Vdelta1+ gamma-delta thymocytes from the thymus. Subset indicated: FACS-sorted CD3+ TCRalphabeta- TCRVdelta1+ TCRVdelta2- thymocytes. The V call is TRDV1, the J call TRDJ1; 8 bases match TRDD3. This TCR derives from a boy in the first two years of life who had congenital heart surgery. The CDR3 reads CALGEPSCPTLLGGADKLIF. CDR3 bases: TGTGCTCTTGGGGAACCCTCGTGTCCTACCCTACTGGGGGGGGCCGATAAACTCATCTTT.